Listed below are T cell receptor beta chains from one sample, sequenced in a study of blood T cell repertoires in COVID-19. Method: immunoSEQ multiplex PCR; TCRdb's copy keeps in-frame clones and lacks some. The sample yields 200,000 to 300,000 clones, about 88% seen once. The sample comprised peripheral blood. The receptors here all came from a woman in her 70s with active or convalescent COVID-19. The CDR3 runs from the conserved cysteine through the conserved F or W. Each record gives: J gene, clone size, V gene, D gene, CDR3 protein, CDR3 DNA. D genes are given only for firm matches. Clone size is shown for a subset of rows, as once, few, many or a class of expanded clone.

TRBJ2-2	.	TRBV10-1	.	CASTSGGELFF	TGCGCCAGCACCTCCGGCGGGGAGCTGTTTTTT
TRBJ1-5	.	TRBV2	TRBD1	CASTSDRGYNQPQHF	TGTGCCAGCACTTCGGACAGGGGGTACAATCAGCCCCAGCATTTT
TRBJ1-5	.	TRBV7-9	TRBD1	CASGPGTGEGPQHF	TGTGCCAGCGGCCCCGGGACAGGGGAAGGCCCCCAGCATTTT
TRBJ2-7	.	TRBV12-5	TRBD1	CASGPLGDRPSYEQYF	TGTGCTAGTGGTCCTCTAGGGGACAGGCCTTCCTACGAGCAGTACTTC
TRBJ1-6	.	TRBV3-1/TRBV3-2	TRBD1	CASSPGTGDNSPLHF	TGTGCCAGCAGCCCAGGGACAGGAGATAATTCACCCCTCCACTTT
TRBJ1-3	.	TRBV27	TRBD1	CASSPGTGVTGNTIYF	TGTGCCAGCAGTCCCGGGACAGGAGTGACTGGAAACACCATATATTTT
TRBJ1-5	.	TRBV6-4	.	CASSLKGRGDNQPQHF	TGTGCCAGCAGCTTAAAGGGGAGGGGGGACAATCAGCCCCAGCATTTT
TRBJ2-1	.	TRBV24-1	.	CATSGAGGPYNEQFF	TGTGCCACCAGTGGGGCCGGGGGACCCTACAATGAGCAGTTCTTC
TRBJ1-1	.	TRBV11-3	TRBD1	CASSPGQGLMNTEAFF	TGTGCCAGCAGCCCTGGACAGGGGCTTATGAACACTGAAGCTTTCTTT
TRBJ1-3	.	TRBV2	.	CASSPQSGGGNTIYF	TGTGCCAGCAGTCCCCAGTCGGGGGGGGGAAACACCATATATTTT
TRBJ1-2	.	TRBV7-2	.	CASSLGSNFAVGYTF	TGTGCCAGCAGCTTAGGCTCAAACTTTGCGGTTGGCTACACCTTC
TRBJ1-4	once	TRBV5-1	TRBD1	CASSLQGGGNEKLFF	TGCGCCAGCAGCTTACAAGGGGGCGGTAATGAAAAACTGTTTTTT
TRBJ1-4	.	TRBV18	TRBD1	CASSPGTVREKLFF	TGTGCCAGCTCCCCCGGGACAGTACGTGAAAAACTGTTTTTT
TRBJ1-1	few	TRBV29-1	.	CSVDVWRTEAFF	TGCAGCGTTGATGTTTGGAGGACTGAAGCTTTCTTT
TRBJ1-2	.	TRBV6-2/TRBV6-3	.	CASSVDVRNYGYTF	TGTGCCAGCAGTGTTGATGTTCGGAACTATGGCTACACCTTC
TRBJ1-1	.	TRBV19	TRBD1	CASSRTGSNTEAFF	TGTGCCAGTAGCCGGACAGGGTCGAACACTGAAGCTTTCTTT
TRBJ1-1	.	TRBV4-1	TRBD1	CASSFQHSAGQGTTEAFF	TGCGCCAGCAGCTTCCAACACTCAGCGGGACAGGGGACCACTGAAGCTTTCTTT
TRBJ1-3	.	TRBV6-6	.	CASRSGSAGNTIYF	TGTGCCAGCAGGTCAGGGTCGGCTGGAAACACCATATATTTT
TRBJ1-2	.	TRBV14	TRBD1	CASGQGRLMGYTF	TGTGCCAGCGGACAGGGGCGGCTTATGGGCTACACCTTC
TRBJ1-2	.	TRBV5-1	.	CASSLADRTGYGYTF	TGCGCCAGCAGCTTGGCCGACAGGACCGGGTATGGCTACACCTTC
TRBJ1-1	.	TRBV11-2	.	CASSLSLGTEAFF	TGTGCCAGCAGCTTGAGCCTAGGCACTGAAGCTTTCTTT
TRBJ1-4	.	TRBV5-5	.	CASREEKLFF	TGTGCCAGCAGGGAGGAAAAACTGTTTTTT
TRBJ1-3	.	TRBV6-6	TRBD1	CASSYLGQGRNTIYF	TGTGCCAGCAGTTACCTCGGACAGGGGAGAAACACCATATATTTT
TRBJ2-1	.	TRBV5-5	.	CASSLEGSLSEQFF	TGTGCCAGCAGCTTGGAAGGTAGCTTGAGTGAGCAGTTCTTC
TRBJ2-7	.	TRBV6-6	.	CASNPGGSYEQYF	TGTGCCAGCAACCCTGGGGGGTCCTACGAGCAGTACTTC
TRBJ2-5	.	TRBV18	.	CASSLGEETQYF	TGTGCCAGCTCACTAGGGGAAGAGACCCAGTACTTC
TRBJ2-1	.	TRBV5-6	TRBD2	CASSTGTRVGGQFF	TGTGCCAGCAGCACCGGGACTAGGGTTGGCGGGCAGTTCTTC
TRBJ2-7	.	TRBV28	TRBD2	CASSSSGLAGGREQYF	TGTGCCAGCAGTTCCTCCGGACTAGCGGGGGGGAGAGAGCAGTACTTC
TRBJ1-4	.	TRBV10-3	.	CAISASLNEKLFF	TGTGCCATCAGTGCGTCACTGAATGAAAAACTGTTTTTT
TRBJ2-7	.	TRBV15	.	CATSRTPDRPYEQYF	TGTGCCACCAGCAGAACGCCGGACAGACCCTACGAGCAGTACTTC
TRBJ2-7	.	TRBV5-1	TRBD2	CASRLSGGQGRWYF	TGCGCCAGTCGCCTAAGCGGGGGCCAAGGGAGGTGGTACTTC
TRBJ2-7	.	TRBV6-5	.	CASSYSDTSYEQYF	TGTGCCAGCAGTTACTCCGACACCTCCTACGAGCAGTACTTC
TRBJ1-2	few	TRBV7-9	.	CASSLGPGYTF	TGTGCCAGCAGCTTAGGGCCCGGCTACACCTTC
TRBJ2-1	.	TRBV3-1/TRBV3-2	.	CASSQAVEIPGRGEQFF	TGTGCCAGCAGCCAAGCCGTAGAGATTCCGGGGCGGGGTGAGCAGTTCTTC